The entry below describes one T cell receptor (beta chain). Via MiXCR, TCRdb re-called the RT-PCR reads, giving one row per CDR3 protein. The sample yields 410,000 or so distinct CDR3 sequences, roughly 17% seen once. These data originate in a study of patients and donors after allogeneic stem cell transplantation. Trimming cost V 2 bases and J 0 bases; bases outside gene matches: 4. Germline values: CDR1 DFQATT, CDR2 SNEGSKA (reference sequence). The CDR3 totals 16 residues. The specimen sequenced was blood, either unsorted or a sorted T cell fraction (not recorded which). J is TRBJ2-3 and V is TRBV20-1; 11 positions match TRBD2. This TCR was recovered from a human donor who was either an allogeneic HSCT recipient or a stem cell or donor lymphocyte infusion donor (not recorded which). It is not recorded whose cells these are; they may come from a transplant donor. In nucleotides, the CDR3 is TGCAGTGCTAGACCAAGACTAGCGGGGAGCACAGATACGCAGTATTTT. It is translated as CSARPRLAGSTDTQYF.